This TCR beta chain emerged from a study of T cells after yellow fever vaccination. Study outcomes and limitations: Across the CD4 and CD8 compartments, a small share of clonotypes was present in both.

Universal primer sites and UMIs were introduced during 5'RACE template-switching synthesis of TCR cDNA. TCRdb processed the 5' RACE reads anew with MiXCR; each CDR3 protein has one entry. The profile shows about 210,000 distinct CDR3 sequences, over 6.5% of them singletons. This clonotype was seen repeatedly, ten times or more. Its antigen is still unknown. The specimen was CD4+ T cells sorted from PBMCs, collected on the day of the yellow fever booster vaccination. This clonotype originated in a man under 40 who received the YFV17D yellow fever vaccine.

This CDR3 is CASSPTGTVSSGANVLTF. The CDR3, as DNA: TGTGCCAGCAGCCCGACCGGGACAGTGAGCTCTGGGGCCAACGTCCTGACTTTC. V usage is TRBV5-6 and J usage is TRBJ2-6; the match to TRBD1 covers 7 bases. Germline V CDR1 and CDR2: SGHDT, YYEEEE. J lost 0 bases, V lost 4 bases, and 10 bases had no gene match. The CDR3 is made up of 18 amino acids. Complete variable domain (other parts from reference TRBV5-6 and TRBJ2-6): DAGVTQSPTHLIKTRGQQVTLRCSPKSGHDTVSWYQQALGQGPQFIFQYYEEEERQRGNFPDRFSGHQFPNYSSELNVNALLLGDSALYLCASSPTGTVSSGANVLTFGAGSRLTVL.